This passage covers 13 T cell receptor beta chains from one sample sequenced in a study of T cell responses to AZD1222 COVID-19 vaccine. Measured with immunoSEQ multiplex PCR; TCRdb has only the in-frame clones, and not every one. The sample carries 150,000 or so clones, 88% recorded once. The starting material was peripheral blood, obtained on day 0 of AZD1222 vaccination. The receptor source for this set is an adult in good health.

This clone showed up just once. The V and J genes are TRBV5-5 and TRBJ2-1; TRBD1 matches 7 bases. Germline trimming cut 5 bases from V and 2 bases from J; bases unmatched to any gene: 10. The CDR3 is 16 residues long. In germline, CDR1 is SGHKS, CDR2 YYEKEE (reference sequence). The CDR3 reads CASSRDGTDAYNEQFF. The CDR3, as DNA: TGTGCCAGCAGTCGGGACGGGACAGACGCCTACAATGAGCAGTTCTTC.

The chain recombines TRBV6-5 with TRBJ1-1; D is uncertain. CDR3 size: 13 residues. CDR1 MNHEY and CDR2 SVGAGI come from the germline V gene. The germline V and J ends were trimmed by 2 bases and 1 base, with 5 bases remaining between them. Here the CDR3 DNA reads TGTGCCAGCAGTTACACACGGAACACTGAAGCTTTCTTT. Protein: CASSYTRNTEAFF.

A single count supports this clone. This chain joins TRBV6-2 or TRBV6-3 and TRBJ1-1; D perhaps matches TRBD1 (5 bases). This CDR3 comprises 19 residues. The V end lost 5 bases, the J end lost 0 bases, and 25 bases lay between the germline ends. Per germline, CDR1 MNHEY and CDR2 SVGEGT. The CDR3 loop reads CASSPIRFARVSVNTEAFF. The CDR3 DNA follows: TGTGCCAGCAGTCCCATACGGTTCGCCAGGGTGTCGGTGAACACTGAAGCTTTCTTT.

This clone was found a few times. The V call is TRBV9, the J call TRBJ2-7; a possible D gene is TRBD2 (6 bases). Trimming removed 4 bases at V and 3 bases at J, with 17 bases between. Germline loops: CDR1 SGDLS, CDR2 YYNGEE. The CDR3 spans 15 residues. The CDR3 is CASSPQEGLGYEQYF. CDR3 in DNA: TGTGCCAGCAGCCCACAGGAGGGTTTAGGCTACGAGCAGTACTTC.

V and J are TRBV18 and TRBJ2-2, with D tentatively TRBD2 (6 bases). The CDR3 length is 15 residues. CDR1 is KGHSH, CDR2 LQKENI, per germline. With 2 bases removed from V and 4 bases from J, the gap between germline ends came to 11 bases. The CDR3 DNA reads TGTGCCAGCTCACCAAGGAGGGCGACCACCGGGGAGCTGTTTTTT. Translating it yields CASSPRRATTGELFF. Variable domain in full (rest from reference TRBV18 and TRBJ2-2): NAGVMQNPRHLVRRRGQEARLRCSPMKGHSHVYWYRQLPEEGLKFMVYLQKENIIDESGMPKERFSAEFPKEGPSILRIQQVVRGDSAAYFCASSPRRATTGELFFGEGSRLTVL.

The rearrangement joins TRBV10-1 to TRBJ2-1; the D is unclear. The CDR3 is 14 residues long. From germline, CDR1 is WNHNN and CDR2 SYGVQD (reference sequence). Between the trimmed V and J ends, which lost 6 bases and 4 bases, there was a span of 13 bases. As DNA, the CDR3 is TGCGCCAGCAGACCTAATGTAGATTACAATGAGCAGTTCTTC. Its translation: CASRPNVDYNEQFF.

The V gene is TRBV9, the J gene TRBJ2-3; possibly TRBD1 for D (5 bases). This CDR3 is built from 16 residues. Germline loops: CDR1 SGDLS, CDR2 YYNGEE. The germline V and J ends were trimmed by 2 bases and 4 bases, with 17 bases remaining between them. CDR3 region: CASSVQGVGVSDTQYF. In DNA form, the CDR3 reads TGTGCCAGCAGCGTCCAGGGCGTTGGAGTTTCAGATACGCAGTATTTT.

This clone has only one observation. The CDR3 nucleotides read TGTGCCAGCAGCTACGGATCTTTTGGGGGCTACACCTTC. Protein sequence: CASSYGSFGGYTF. The rearrangement joins TRBV5-6 to TRBJ1-2; D gene unclear. CDR1 and CDR2 from the germline V gene are SGHDT and YYEEEE. V lost 3 bases and J lost 8, with 14 bases in between. CDR3 size: 13 residues.

The CDR3 loop is CASSQEYRNTEAFF. The CDR3 region has the DNA TGTGCCAGCAGCCAAGAGTACAGAAACACTGAAGCTTTCTTT. The V and J genes are TRBV4-2 and TRBJ1-1; D gene ambiguous. The germline V gene has CDR1 LGHNA and CDR2 YNFKEQ. The CDR3 runs 14 residues. V lost 0 bases and J 2 bases, leaving 7 bases between the germline ends.

The chain is built from TRBV3-1 (or the pseudogene TRBV3-2) and TRBJ1-6; unclear D gene. The ends were cut back, 4 bases at V and 10 bases at J, with 14 bases in the middle. Germline CDR1 LGHDT, CDR2 YNNKEL (reference sequence). This CDR3 comprises 14 residues. The CDR3 sequence is CASSPSRTLSPLHF. CDR3 nucleotides: TGTGCCAGCAGCCCATCACGGACCCTATCACCCCTCCACTTT.

In its sample, this clone was seen a few times. V is TRBV12-3 or TRBV12-4 and J is TRBJ2-7; TRBD2 matches at 8 bases. The J segment lost 2 bases and the V segment lost 8 bases, leaving 5 bases of the junction unmatched. The CDR3 has 13 residues. The CDR3 DNA sequence: TGTGCCAGCGCCCGCGGGGGGCCCTACGAGCAGTACTTC. Its translation is CASARGGPYEQYF.

This rearrangement joins TRBV3-1 (or the pseudogene TRBV3-2) to TRBJ1-4; no clear D. This CDR3 spans 14 amino acids. V gave up 4 bases and J gave up 3 bases, with 9 bases separating them. CDR1 and CDR2 (germline): LGHDT, YNNKEL (reference sequence). The CDR3 DNA reads TGTGCCAGCAGCCGCCCGGGAGCTAATGAAAAACTGTTTTTT. It translates to CASSRPGANEKLFF.

The chain uses TRBV6-5 and TRBJ2-1; 9 bases align to TRBD1. Germline trimming cut 0 bases from V and 7 bases from J; bases unmatched to any gene: 7. Germline V gene data show CDR1 as MNHEY and CDR2 as SVGAGI. CDR3 length: 16 amino acids. The CDR3 DNA is TGTGCCAGCAGTTACTCGGCGGGACAGGGTGTAAATGAGCAGTTCTTC. Protein sequence: CASSYSAGQGVNEQFF.